This TCR beta chain was identified during a study of cytomegalovirus exposure and HLA in healthy donors. In the PCR, 60 Vbeta and 13 Jbeta primers were used. Only in-frame clones appear in the TCRdb table, and some are missing; sequencing was by immunoSEQ multiplex PCR. The data hold tens of thousands of clones, with roughly four fifths observed a single time. Germline loops: CDR1 MGHRA, CDR2 YSYEKL. Trimming removed 1 base at V and 5 bases at J, with 6 bases between. The CDR3 consists of 13 residues. This clone appeared a few times. Source material: PBMCs. The gene calls are TRBV4-1 and TRBJ2-1; D not resolved. The sequence was collected from a man between 18 and 35 years old in good health and CMV-seronegative. The CDR3 coding sequence is TGCGCCAGCAGCCAAGCTCTCCACAATGAGCAGTTCTTC. Its translation is CASSQALHNEQFF.